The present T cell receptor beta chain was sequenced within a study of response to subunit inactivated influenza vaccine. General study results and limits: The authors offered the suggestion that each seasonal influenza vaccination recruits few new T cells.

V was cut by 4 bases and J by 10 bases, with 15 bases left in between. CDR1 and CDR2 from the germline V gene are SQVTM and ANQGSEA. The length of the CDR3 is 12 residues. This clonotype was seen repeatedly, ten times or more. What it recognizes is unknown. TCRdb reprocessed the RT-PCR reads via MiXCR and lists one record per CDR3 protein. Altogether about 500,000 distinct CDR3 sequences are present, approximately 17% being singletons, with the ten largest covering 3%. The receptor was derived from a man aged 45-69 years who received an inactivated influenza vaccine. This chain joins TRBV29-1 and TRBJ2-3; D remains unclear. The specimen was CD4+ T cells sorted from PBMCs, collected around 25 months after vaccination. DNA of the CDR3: TGCAGCGTTGCTACCGGGCCCCCGGCGCAGTATTTT. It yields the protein CSVATGPPAQYF.